This TCR beta chain derives from a study of cytomegalovirus exposure and HLA in healthy donors. The PCR used 60 Vbeta and 13 Jbeta primers. Clones were sequenced by immunoSEQ multiplex PCR, and TCRdb holds only the in-frame ones, with some missing. The repertoire holds 90,000 to 130,000 clones, with about 80% as singletons. This CDR3 is 13 amino acids long. The V and J ends lost 3 bases and 6 bases respectively, with 9 bases between them. Germline V gene sequence: CDR1 MNHEY, CDR2 SMNVEV (reference sequence). This clone was recorded only once. Its target is not known. Overall study findings and caveats: Reported results showed that the classifier diagnosed cytomegalovirus status with high specificity and sensitivity. Further analysis, carried out later, found HLA-associated TCR beta chains more clonally expanded than equally common other chains. Across HLA loci, a later analysis found differing TCR association rates, with DRB1 most and HLA-C fewest.

Donors consisted of healthy bone marrow donors. The source material was PBMCs. This receptor was identified in a man aged 30 to 45 in good health and CMV-seropositive. The chain employs TRBV27 and TRBJ2-1; D might be TRBD2 (5 bases). The CDR3 DNA follows: TGTGCCAGCAGTTTTAATCGGGGCAATGAGCAGTTCTTC. Amino acids: CASSFNRGNEQFF.